This TCR beta chain was sequenced in a study of blood T cell repertoires in COVID-19. Study in general: Whether acute or convalescent, the COVID-19 samples came from the United States, Italy and Spain. T cells, B-cell-depleted T cells, or PBMCs supplied cDNA or gDNA.

As originally analysed: Amplification of reference gene primers was used by the study to estimate nucleated cell counts. Libraries were prepared by immunoSEQ multiplex PCR; TCRdb keeps only in-frame clonotypes and omits some of them. The DNA gave D and trimming, while V, J and clone size come from that table. The table includes roughly 11,000 clones, 75% to 90% detected once. Trimming shortened V by 8 bases and J by 5 bases, and 22 bases separated the two germline ends. CDR1 WNHNN and CDR2 SYGVQD come from the germline V gene (reference sequence). The CDR3 is made up of 15 amino acids. The sample taken for sequencing was peripheral blood. This chain connects TRBV10-1 to TRBJ2-7, with D perhaps matching TRBD2 (5 bases). The receptor was isolated from a human donor in a cohort sampled during active COVID-19. CDR3: CASSTGSAGRDEQYF. Written as DNA, the CDR3 is TGCGCCAGCTCCACGGGGTCGGCGGGTCGGGACGAGCAGTACTTC.